The 21 T cell receptor beta chains in this list originate from one sample, sequenced in a study of blood T cell repertoires in COVID-19. Some clones are missing from TCRdb's copy, which holds only in-frame ones; the method was immunoSEQ multiplex PCR. The sample consists of around 210,000 clones, approximately 87% of them appearing once. The sequenced sample consisted of peripheral blood. The receptor set was obtained from an older woman with acute or convalescent COVID-19.

In this sample, this clone turned up a few times. V is TRBV5-1 and J is TRBJ2-7, with 13 bases identical to TRBD2. After removal of 3 bases from V and 5 bases from J, the junction contained 2 bases not matched to a gene. Germline V gene data show CDR1 as SGHRS and CDR2 as YFSETQ. The CDR3 contains 14 residues. CDR3 bases: TGCGCCAGCAGCTATGGACTAGCGGGAGACGAGCAGTACTTC. This gives the protein CASSYGLAGDEQYF.

V gene TRBV5-1 combines with J gene TRBJ1-1, with TRBD1 as a possible D gene (6 bases). Deletions cut 4 bases from V and 1 base from J, with 11 bases between. The CDR3 covers 14 residues. Germline V CDR1 and CDR2: SGHRS, YFSETQ. The CDR3, as DNA: TGCGCCAGCAGCCAACCGGGACAGAACACTGAAGCTTTCTTT. Residues: CASSQPGQNTEAFF.

This clone occurred once. The chain employs TRBV3-1 (or the pseudogene TRBV3-2) and TRBJ2-2, with D possibly matching TRBD1 (5 bases). V gave up 0 bases and J gave up 7 bases, with 9 bases separating them. Germline CDR1 reads LGHDT; CDR2 reads YNNKEL (reference sequence). The CDR3 runs to 14 residues. The DNA of the CDR3 is TGTGCCAGCAGCCAAGAAGGGGCTGGCGGGGAGCTGTTTTTT. Protein sequence: CASSQEGAGGELFF.

The CDR3 sequence is CASSPPGQEHYYGYTF. Written as DNA, the CDR3 is TGCGCCAGCAGCCCTCCAGGACAGGAACACTACTATGGCTACACCTTC. The V and J genes are TRBV5-1 and TRBJ1-2; TRBD1 matches at 7 bases. Per germline, CDR1 SGHRS and CDR2 YFSETQ. Trimming removed 4 bases from V and 3 bases from J; junction bases left unmatched: 12. CDR3 length equals 16 residues. The full variable domain, in which reference TRBV5-1 and TRBJ1-2 provide the parts outside the CDR3, is KAGVTQTPRYLIKTRGQQVTLSCSPISGHRSVSWYQQTPGQGLQFLFEYFSETQRNKGNFPGRFSGRQFSNSRSEMNVSTLELGDSALYLCASSPPGQEHYYGYTFGSGTRLTVV.

This sequence joins TRBV20-1 and TRBJ2-5; D is unclear. Germline CDR1 is DFQATT and CDR2 is SNEGSKA (reference sequence). The V end was cut by 6 bases, the J end by 9 bases, with 14 bases between. CDR3 length: 11 amino acids. CDR3 protein: CSAAASAAQYF. DNA of the CDR3: TGCAGTGCCGCAGCGAGTGCGGCCCAGTACTTC.

This clone came up a few times. The genes are TRBV5-1 and TRBJ2-1, with 12 bases fitting TRBD1. CDR1 is SGHRS, CDR2 YFSETQ, per germline. This CDR3 contains 15 residues. The V segment lost 8 bases and the J segment 7 bases; nucleotides outside the gene matches: 10. CDR3 loop: CASSARDRGQNEQFF. CDR3 bases: TGCGCCAGTAGCGCGCGGGACAGGGGGCAAAATGAGCAGTTCTTC. The variable domain in full, with the rest retrieved from reference TRBV5-1 and TRBJ2-1, is KAGVTQTPRYLIKTRGQQVTLSCSPISGHRSVSWYQQTPGQGLQFLFEYFSETQRNKGNFPGRFSGRQFSNSRSEMNVSTLELGDSALYLCASSARDRGQNEQFFGPGTRLTVL.

This sequence joins TRBV11-3 and TRBJ2-7; TRBD2 matches at 11 bases. Germline assignment: CDR1 SGHNT and CDR2 YENEEA. V lost 5 bases and J lost 7; bases outside the gene matches: 7. CDR3 length: 14 amino acids. The CDR3 spells CASSTGVAGGEQYF. Written as DNA, the CDR3 is TGTGCCAGCAGCACGGGGGTAGCGGGAGGGGAGCAGTACTTC.

V is TRBV27 and J is TRBJ1-2, with D hard to call. The V end lost 3 bases, the J end lost 4 bases, and 9 bases lay between the germline ends. This CDR3 has 13 amino acids. The germline CDR1 and CDR2 sequences are MNHEY and SMNVEV (reference sequence). CDR3 nucleotides: TGTGCCAGCAGTTTTAACGGTTTCTATGGCTACACCTTC. Its protein is CASSFNGFYGYTF.

V usage is TRBV6-5 and J usage is TRBJ2-1, with 7 bases identical to TRBD2. The CDR3 is made up of 13 amino acids. Germline CDR1 and CDR2: MNHEY and SVGAGI. Trimming cost V 6 bases and J 5 bases; bases outside gene matches: 4. In DNA form, the CDR3 reads TGTGCCAGCAGGGCGGGGGAAAACAATGAGCAGTTCTTC. Encoded protein: CASRAGENNEQFF.

This chain links TRBV10-3 with TRBJ2-6; the D gene could be TRBD1 or TRBD2 (5 bases each). Germline V gives CDR1 ENHRY, CDR2 SYGVKD. The CDR3 is made up of 17 amino acids. Trimming stripped 8 bases from V and 2 bases from J, with 19 bases between. The CDR3 here is CAIGGGEVKTGANVLTF. Here the CDR3 DNA reads TGTGCCATCGGTGGGGGAGAGGTAAAAACTGGGGCCAACGTCCTGACTTTC.

This clone was found once. This rearrangement joins TRBV21-1 to TRBJ2-3; the table gives TRBD2 as D, unverified against the DNA. TRBV21-1 is deemed a pseudogene. The CDR3 spans 20 residues. CDR3 in DNA: TGTGCCAGCAGCCCAGTTCTCGGACTAGCGGGAGTTTTTTCCACAGATACGCAGTATTTT. Its translation is CASSPVLGLAGVFSTDTQYF.

A few counts support this clone. The chain is built from TRBV10-1 and TRBJ1-2; no firm D call. The CDR3 contains 13 residues. Trimming removed 2 bases at V and 2 bases at J, with 6 bases between. Germline V CDR1 and CDR2: WNHNN, SYGVQD (reference sequence). The chain's CDR3 is CASSEEQNYGYTF. Written as DNA, the CDR3 is TGCGCCAGCAGTGAGGAACAGAACTATGGCTACACCTTC.

This clone appeared a single time. This rearrangement joins TRBV28 to TRBJ2-1; a weak D match, TRBD2 (5 bases). V lost 6 bases and J 7 bases, leaving 19 bases between the germline ends. CDR3 length: 15 amino acids. Germline V gives CDR1 MDHEN, CDR2 SYDVKM. CDR3 coding DNA: TGTGCCAGCAGACTGCAATACCCTTCGGGGAATGAGCAGTTCTTC. This gives the protein CASRLQYPSGNEQFF. Full variable domain (outside the CDR3, taken from reference TRBV28 and TRBJ2-1): DVKVTQSSRYLVKRTGEKVFLECVQDMDHENMFWYRQDPGLGLRLIYFSYDVKMKEKGDIPEGYSVSREKKERFSLILESASTNQTSMYLCASRLQYPSGNEQFFGPGTRLTVL.

This chain uses TRBV7-2 with TRBJ2-2; 10 positions match TRBD2. J was trimmed by 4 bases and V by 4 bases; bases with no gene match: 6. The CDR3 totals 16 residues. Per germline, CDR1 SGHTA and CDR2 FQGNSA. Here the CDR3 reads CASSWTSGTATGELFF. The CDR3 DNA is TGTGCCAGCAGCTGGACTAGCGGAACTGCCACCGGGGAGCTGTTTTTT.

Worth noting for this clone: The junction departs from the called germline gene at one end, perhaps through a read error. This chain connects TRBV7-9 to TRBJ2-1, with a possible D match to TRBD2 (6 bases). The germline V gene has CDR1 SEHNR and CDR2 FQNEAQ (reference sequence). The CDR3 spans 17 residues. CDR3: CASSSARPGVAYSEQFF. CDR3 in DNA: TGTGCCAGCAGCTCGGCGAGGCCGGGGGTCGCCTACAGTGAGCAGTTCTTC.

This clone was detected many times. The chain combines TRBV4-2 with TRBJ1-4; D gene uncertain. Per the germline V gene, CDR1 is LGHNA and CDR2 is YNFKEQ. The CDR3 extends over 17 amino acids. The V end lost 4 bases, the J end lost 8 bases, and 23 bases lay between the germline ends. The CDR3 reads CASSPGRGVAGGEKLFF. In DNA form, the CDR3 reads TGTGCCAGCAGCCCAGGCCGCGGGGTGGCAGGCGGAGAAAAACTGTTTTTT.

The genes are TRBV24-1 and TRBJ2-3; no definite D call. Looked up from germline, CDR1 is KGHDR and CDR2 is SFDVKD. V was pared by 4 bases and J by 6 bases, with 10 bases between. The CDR3 totals 13 residues. CDR3 protein: CATSDPGRDTQYF. The CDR3 DNA sequence: TGTGCCACCAGTGACCCAGGTCGGGATACGCAGTATTTT.

CDR3 coding DNA: TGCGCCAGCAGCCAAGGGCGGGGCGGGGACACTGAAGCTTTCTTT. Amino acids: CASSQGRGGDTEAFF. This chain connects TRBV4-1 to TRBJ1-1; tentatively, D is TRBD1 (5 bases). Trimming removed 1 base at V and 3 bases at J, with 12 bases between. The germline V gene has CDR1 MGHRA and CDR2 YSYEKL. This CDR3 region has 15 residues.

The V and J genes are TRBV6-2 or TRBV6-3 and TRBJ1-2; 11 bases match TRBD1. The CDR3 length is 12 residues. CDR1 MNHEY and CDR2 SVGEGT come from the germline V gene. Trimming took 6 bases from V and 7 from J; bases not matched to a gene: 1. The CDR3 DNA reads as TGTGCCAGCAGCGGGACAGGGGGTGGCTACACCTTC. Translation: CASSGTGGGYTF.

This sequence joins TRBV7-2 and TRBJ2-3; 8 nucleotides align to TRBD2. V lost 2 bases to trimming and J lost 9 bases; unmatched junction nucleotides: 7. This CDR3 contains 14 residues. Per germline, CDR1 SGHTA and CDR2 FQGNSA. The CDR3 is CASSLTSGRGTQYF. CDR3 coding DNA: TGTGCCAGCAGCTTAACTAGCGGTAGGGGGACGCAGTATTTT.

The V call is TRBV6-6, the J call TRBJ1-3; no clear D. The CDR3 loop spans 15 amino acids. CDR1 and CDR2 from the germline V gene are MNHNY and SVGAGI (reference sequence). The V end lost 7 bases, the J end lost 3 bases, and 16 bases lay between the germline ends. The chain's CDR3 is CASTRGSLIGNTIYF. In DNA form, the CDR3 reads TGTGCCAGCACCCGGGGAAGTCTGATTGGAAACACCATATATTTT.